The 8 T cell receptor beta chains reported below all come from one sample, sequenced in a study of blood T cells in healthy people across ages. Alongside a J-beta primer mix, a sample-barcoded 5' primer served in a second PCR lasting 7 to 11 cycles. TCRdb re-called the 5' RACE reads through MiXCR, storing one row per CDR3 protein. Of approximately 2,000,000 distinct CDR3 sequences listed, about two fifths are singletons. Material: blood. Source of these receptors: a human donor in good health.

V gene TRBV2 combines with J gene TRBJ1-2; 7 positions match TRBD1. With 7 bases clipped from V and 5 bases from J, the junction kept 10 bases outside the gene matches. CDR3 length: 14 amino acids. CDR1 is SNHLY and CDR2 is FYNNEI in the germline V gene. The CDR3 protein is CASTLGTEKYGYTF. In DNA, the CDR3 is TGTGCCAGCACCCTAGGGACAGAAAAATATGGCTACACCTTC.

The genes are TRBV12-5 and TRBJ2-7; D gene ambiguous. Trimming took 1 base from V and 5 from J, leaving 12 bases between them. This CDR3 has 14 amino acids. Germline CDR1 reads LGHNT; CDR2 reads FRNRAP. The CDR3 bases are TGTGCTAGTGGTTTGGCTGGAAGCACCCACGAGCAGTACTTC. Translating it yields CASGLAGSTHEQYF. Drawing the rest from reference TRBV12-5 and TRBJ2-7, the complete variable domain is DARVTQTPRHKVTEMGQEVTMRCQPILGHNTVFWYRQTMMQGLELLAYFRNRAPLDDSGMPKDRFSAEMPDATLATLKIQPSEPRDSAVYFCASGLAGSTHEQYFGPGTRLTVT.

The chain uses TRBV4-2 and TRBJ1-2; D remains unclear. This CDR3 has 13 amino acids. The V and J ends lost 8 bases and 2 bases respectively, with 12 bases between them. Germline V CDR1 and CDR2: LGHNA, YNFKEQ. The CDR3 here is CASRLTENYGYTF. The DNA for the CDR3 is TGTGCCAGCCGACTAACAGAGAACTATGGCTACACCTTC.

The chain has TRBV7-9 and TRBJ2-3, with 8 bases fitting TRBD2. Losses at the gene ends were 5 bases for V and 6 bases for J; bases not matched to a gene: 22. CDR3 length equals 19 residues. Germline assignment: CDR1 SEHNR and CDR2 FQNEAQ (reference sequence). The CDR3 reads CASSPRAIAGPSVSDTQYF. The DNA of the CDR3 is TGTGCCAGCAGCCCCAGGGCGATAGCGGGGCCCTCAGTCTCGGATACGCAGTATTTT.

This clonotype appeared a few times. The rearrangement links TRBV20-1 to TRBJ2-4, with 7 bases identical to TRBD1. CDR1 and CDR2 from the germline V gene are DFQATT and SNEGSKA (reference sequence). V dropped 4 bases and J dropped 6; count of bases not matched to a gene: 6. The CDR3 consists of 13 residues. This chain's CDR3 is CSATGTVINIQYF. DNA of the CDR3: TGCAGTGCTACCGGGACAGTTATAAACATTCAGTACTTC.

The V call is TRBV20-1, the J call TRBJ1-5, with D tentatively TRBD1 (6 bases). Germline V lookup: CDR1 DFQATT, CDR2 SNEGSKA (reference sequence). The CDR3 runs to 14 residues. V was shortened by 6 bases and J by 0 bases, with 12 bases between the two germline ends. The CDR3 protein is CSAPGGHSNQPQHF. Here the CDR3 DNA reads TGCAGTGCCCCCGGGGGGCATAGCAATCAGCCCCAGCATTTT.

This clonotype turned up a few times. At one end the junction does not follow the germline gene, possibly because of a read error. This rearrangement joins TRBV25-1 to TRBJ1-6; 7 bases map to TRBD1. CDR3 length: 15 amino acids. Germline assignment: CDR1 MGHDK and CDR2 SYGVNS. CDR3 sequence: CAGSDADRDTSPLHF. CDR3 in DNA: TGTGCCGGCAGTGACGCCGACAGGGATACCTCACCCCTCCACTTT.

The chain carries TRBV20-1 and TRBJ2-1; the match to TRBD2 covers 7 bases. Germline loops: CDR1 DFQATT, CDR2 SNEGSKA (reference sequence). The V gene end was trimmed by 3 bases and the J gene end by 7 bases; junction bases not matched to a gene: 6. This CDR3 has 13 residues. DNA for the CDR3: TGCAGTGCTAGTGGGAGGGCCATAAATGAGCAGTTCTTC. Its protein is CSASGRAINEQFF.